The sequence of this TCR beta chain was determined in a study of blood T cells in healthy people across ages. Study-wide findings and caveats: CMV status of donors was not determined, possibly confounding expanded clonotype changes. Higher diversity, along with more naive CD4+ cells, distinguished long-lived donors from aged donors. While age rose, TCR beta diversity per million T cells dropped in a roughly linear way.

The CDR3 totals 14 residues. J was trimmed by 7 bases and V by 6 bases; bases with no gene match: 8. From germline, CDR1 is MNHEY and CDR2 SMNVEV (reference sequence). The second PCR ran about 6 to 12 cycles with a sample-barcoded 5' primer and J-beta primers. A single record per CDR3 protein comes from TCRdb applying MiXCR to the 5' RACE reads. The table lists around 1,900,000 distinct CDR3 sequences, approximately 39% of them singletons. In regard to this clonotype: Its specificity is unknown.

V usage is TRBV27 and J usage is TRBJ1-5, with 8 bases identical to TRBD1. Sequenced material: blood. The sequence came from a human donor in good health. CDR3 in amino acids: CASRHRGEWQPQHF. The CDR3 bases are TGTGCCAGCAGACACAGGGGGGAGTGGCAGCCCCAGCATTTT.